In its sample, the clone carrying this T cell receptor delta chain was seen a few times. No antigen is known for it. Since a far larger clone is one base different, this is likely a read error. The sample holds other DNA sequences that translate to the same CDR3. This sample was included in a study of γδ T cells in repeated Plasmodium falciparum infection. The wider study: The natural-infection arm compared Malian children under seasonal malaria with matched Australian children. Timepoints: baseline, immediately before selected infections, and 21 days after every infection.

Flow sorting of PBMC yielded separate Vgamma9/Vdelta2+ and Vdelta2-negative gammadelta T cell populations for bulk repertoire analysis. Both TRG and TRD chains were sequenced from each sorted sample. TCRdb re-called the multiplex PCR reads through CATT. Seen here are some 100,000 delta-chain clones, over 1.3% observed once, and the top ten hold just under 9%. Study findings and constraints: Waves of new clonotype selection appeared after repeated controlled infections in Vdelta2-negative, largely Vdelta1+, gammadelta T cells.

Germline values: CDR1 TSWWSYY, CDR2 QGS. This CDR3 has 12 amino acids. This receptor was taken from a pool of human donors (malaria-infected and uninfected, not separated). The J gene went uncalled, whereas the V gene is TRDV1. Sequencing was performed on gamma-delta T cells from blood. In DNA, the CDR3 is TGTGCTCTCCTCCTTCACACCGATAAGCTCATCTTT. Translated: CALLLHTDKLIF.